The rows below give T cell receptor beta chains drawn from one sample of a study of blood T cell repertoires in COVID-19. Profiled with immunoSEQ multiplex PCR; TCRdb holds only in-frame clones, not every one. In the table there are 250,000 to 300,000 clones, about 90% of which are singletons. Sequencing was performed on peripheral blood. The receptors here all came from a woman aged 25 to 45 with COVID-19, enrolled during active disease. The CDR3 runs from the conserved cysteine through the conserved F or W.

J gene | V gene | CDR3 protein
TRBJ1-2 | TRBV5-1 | CASSGGDRRYGYTF
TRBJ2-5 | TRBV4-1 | CASSQDPRLAGETQYF
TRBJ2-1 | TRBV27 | CASSLLGGRSYNEQFF
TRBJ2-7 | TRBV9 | CASSAHRDSRYEQYF
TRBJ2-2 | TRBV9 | CASSVGATTTGELFF
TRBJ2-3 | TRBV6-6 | CASNVGGTDTQYF
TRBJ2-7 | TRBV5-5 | CASSFLLAGGHSEQYF
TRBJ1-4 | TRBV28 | CATQGSGTNEKLFF
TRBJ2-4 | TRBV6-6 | CASSYSISRENIQYF
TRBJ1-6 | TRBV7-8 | CASSLAPGTSYNSPLHF
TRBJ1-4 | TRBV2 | CASSQTATNEKLFF
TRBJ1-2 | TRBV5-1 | CASSFLPQGAGYGYTF
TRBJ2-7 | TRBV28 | CASNFGGYEQYF
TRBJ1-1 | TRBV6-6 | CAIGQGMTEAFF
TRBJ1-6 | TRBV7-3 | CASSLQGDRNSPLHF
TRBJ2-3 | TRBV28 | CASKVAGDTDTQYF
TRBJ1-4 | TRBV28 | CASSLWETGRNEKLFF
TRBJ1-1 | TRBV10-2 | CASSEFPLSYMNTEAFF
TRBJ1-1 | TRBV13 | CASSLAGYTEAFF
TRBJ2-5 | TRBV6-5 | CASSSPSGSGETQYF
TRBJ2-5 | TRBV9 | CASSRTSTGETQYF
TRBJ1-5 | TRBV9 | CASSVGQHNQPQHF
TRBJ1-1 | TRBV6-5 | CASRGGGLRAFF
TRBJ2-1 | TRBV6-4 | CASSLLAGGPGEQFF
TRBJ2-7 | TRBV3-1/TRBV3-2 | CASSHQGQGRAYEQYF
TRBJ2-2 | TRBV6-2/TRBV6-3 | CASSLSDTGELFF
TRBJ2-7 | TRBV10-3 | CAIRNPGGDSSYEQYF
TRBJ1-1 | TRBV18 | CASSLPRPGTEAFF
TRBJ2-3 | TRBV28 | CASRTSPDTQYF
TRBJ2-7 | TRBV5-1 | CASSPGTLPGYEQYF
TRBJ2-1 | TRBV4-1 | CASSPLAGANEQFF
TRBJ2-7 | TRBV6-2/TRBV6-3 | CASSSTGPEQYF
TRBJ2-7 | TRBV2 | CAAGRVDEQYF
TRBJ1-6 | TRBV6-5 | CASGRTRGNSPLHF
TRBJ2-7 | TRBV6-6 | CASSPTSGRVLEQYF
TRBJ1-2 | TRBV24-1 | CATSDSSLYGYTF
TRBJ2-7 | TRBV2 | CASTLGLAGYEQYF
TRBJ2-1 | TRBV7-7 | CASSSTGASYNEQFF
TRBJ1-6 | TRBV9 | CASSALDREDSPLHF
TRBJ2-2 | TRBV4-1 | CASSQFPGGAAGELFF
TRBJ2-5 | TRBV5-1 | CASSTGQGAYQETQYF
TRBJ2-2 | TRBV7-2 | CASSFQSGGGGELFF
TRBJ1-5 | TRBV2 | CASSPDRGNQPQHF
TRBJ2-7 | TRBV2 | CASRDSPHEQYF
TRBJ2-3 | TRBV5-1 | CASSLVGRGTDTQYF
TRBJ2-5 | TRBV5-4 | CASSRGRLAGDETQYF
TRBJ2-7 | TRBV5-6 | CASSRGSRNEQYF
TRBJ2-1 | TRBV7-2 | CASSPKTSGSGLKQFF
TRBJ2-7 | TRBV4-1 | CASSLLTSGKYEQYF
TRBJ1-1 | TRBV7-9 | CASSLVGGNTEAFF
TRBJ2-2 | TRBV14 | CASSQAPNTGELFF
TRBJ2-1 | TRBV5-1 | CASSLATGNNEQFF